This TCR beta chain was found in a study of blood T cell repertoires in COVID-19. Measured with immunoSEQ multiplex PCR; TCRdb has only the in-frame clones, and not every one. This table holds 260,000 or so clones, around 88% found once. Trimming shortened V by 3 bases and J by 6 bases, and 12 bases separated the two germline ends. Germline lookup yields CDR1 SGHDN and CDR2 FVKESK. This CDR3 contains 13 residues. Sequencing was carried out using PBMCs or T cells enriched from blood (not recorded which). The V gene is TRBV14, the J gene TRBJ2-7; tentative D call: TRBD2 (5 bases). This sequence originates from a woman between 40 and 50 years old with acute COVID-19. The CDR3 DNA sequence: TGTGCCAGCAGCCACGGAGGTCCGTCCGAGCAGTACTTC. Translated: CASSHGGPSEQYF.